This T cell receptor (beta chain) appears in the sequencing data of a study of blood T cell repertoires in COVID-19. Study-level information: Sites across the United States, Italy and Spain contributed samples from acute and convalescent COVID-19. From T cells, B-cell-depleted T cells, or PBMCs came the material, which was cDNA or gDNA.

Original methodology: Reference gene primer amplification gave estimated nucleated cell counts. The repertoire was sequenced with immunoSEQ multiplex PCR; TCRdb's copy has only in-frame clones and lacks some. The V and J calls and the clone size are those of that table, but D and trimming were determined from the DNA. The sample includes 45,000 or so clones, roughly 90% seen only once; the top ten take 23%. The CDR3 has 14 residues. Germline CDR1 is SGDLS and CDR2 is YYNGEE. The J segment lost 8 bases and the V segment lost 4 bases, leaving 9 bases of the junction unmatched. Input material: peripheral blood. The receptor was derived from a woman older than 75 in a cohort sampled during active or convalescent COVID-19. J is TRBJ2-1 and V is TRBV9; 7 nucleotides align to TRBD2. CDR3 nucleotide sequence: TGTGCCAGCAGCTTCAGGACTAGTCGGGATGAGCAGTTCTTC. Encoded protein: CASSFRTSRDEQFF.